These T cell receptor beta chains were read from a single sample in a study of blood T cell repertoires in COVID-19. Assay used: immunoSEQ multiplex PCR; TCRdb lists only in-frame clones, some missing. Of 200,000 to 300,000 clones listed, about four fifths are singletons. The material sequenced was peripheral blood. These receptors all stem from a man older than 75 with acute or convalescent COVID-19. Both conserved end residues are part of each CDR3. D genes are given only for firm matches. Only part of the rows carry a size: once, few, many, or a class if the clone is expanded.

>TRBD2|TRBJ2-3|TRBV6-5|NA|16
CASSWLAGGLTDTQYF
TGTGCCAGCAGTTGGCTAGCGGGGGGGCTCACAGATACGCAGTATTTT
>NA|TRBJ2-6|TRBV28|NA|15
CASSRGSSGANVLTF
TGTGCCAGCAGTCGGGGGAGCTCTGGGGCCAACGTCCTGACTTTC
>NA|TRBJ1-2|TRBV28|NA|15
CASSLTFQGRNGYTF
TGTGCCAGCAGCCTGACCTTCCAGGGCAGGAACGGCTACACCTTC
>NA|TRBJ1-2|TRBV24-1|NA|15
CATSDYGQSFYGYTF
TGTGCCACCAGTGATTACGGACAGAGCTTCTATGGCTACACCTTC
>TRBD1|TRBJ2-3|TRBV18|NA|16
CASSPRVGQGALTQYF
TGTGCCAGCTCACCGAGAGTAGGACAGGGGGCCCTCACGCAGTATTTT
>NA|TRBJ1-2|TRBV7-2|NA|17
CASSLSGGGWVNYGYTF
TGTGCCAGCAGCCTTAGCGGGGGCGGTTGGGTTAACTATGGCTACACCTTC
>NA|TRBJ2-7|TRBV30|NA|13
CAWSVGRGSEQYF
TGTGCCTGGAGTGTTGGCAGGGGCTCCGAGCAGTACTTC
>NA|TRBJ1-6|TRBV14|NA|13
CASSQVLAGPLHF
TGTGCCAGCAGCCAAGTACTAGCGGGTCCCCTCCACTTT
>TRBD1|TRBJ1-1|TRBV18|NA|16
CASSPLAGTGHTEAFF
TGTGCCAGCTCACCACTGGCCGGGACAGGGCACACTGAAGCTTTCTTT
>TRBD2|TRBJ2-5|TRBV9|NA|16
CASSVGGLAFQETQYF
TGTGCCAGCAGCGTAGGCGGACTAGCTTTTCAAGAGACCCAGTACTTC
>NA|TRBJ2-1|TRBV18|NA|13
CASSPRQNNEQFF
TGTGCCAGCTCACCACGGCAGAACAATGAGCAGTTCTTC
>NA|TRBJ1-3|TRBV5-1|few|16
CASSALQSRSGNTIYF
TGCGCCAGCAGCGCCTTACAGAGCCGCTCTGGAAACACCATATATTTT
>NA|TRBJ2-7|TRBV2|NA|15
CASSDGGKMGNEQYF
TGTGCCAGCAGTGACGGAGGGAAGATGGGAAACGAGCAGTACTTC
>NA|TRBJ2-5|TRBV18|NA|13
CASSLGQEETQYF
TGTGCCAGCTCACTAGGACAAGAAGAGACCCAGTACTTC
>TRBD1|TRBJ1-2|TRBV30|few|14
CAWSVGTGGNGYTF
TGTGCCTGGAGTGTTGGGACAGGGGGGAATGGCTACACCTTC
>NA|TRBJ1-5|TRBV30|NA|14
CAWSYGQLNQPQHF
TGTGCCTGGAGTTATGGACAGTTGAATCAGCCCCAGCATTTT
>TRBD1|TRBJ1-5|TRBV5-1|NA|14
CASSLDRGGKPQHF
TGCGCCAGCAGCTTGGACAGGGGGGGGAAGCCCCAGCATTTT
>NA|TRBJ2-4|TRBV12-5|NA|14
CASGLDRAKNIQYF
TGTGCTAGTGGTTTGGACAGGGCCAAAAACATTCAGTACTTC
>NA|TRBJ1-5|TRBV12-3/TRBV12-4|NA|13
CASSPESGQPQHF
TGTGCCAGCAGCCCCGAGTCGGGTCAGCCCCAGCATTTT
>TRBD2|TRBJ2-2|TRBV2|NA|17
CASRSSAGDKYTGELFF
TGTGCCAGCAGATCGTCAGCGGGGGATAAGTACACCGGGGAGCTGTTTTTT
>NA|TRBJ2-2|TRBV18|NA|15
CASSPSLPNTGELFF
TGTGCCAGCTCACCGAGTCTACCGAACACCGGGGAGCTGTTTTTT
>NA|TRBJ2-2|TRBV9|NA|13
CASSPVFTGELFF
TGTGCCAGCAGCCCAGTTTTCACCGGGGAGCTGTTTTTT
>TRBD2|TRBJ2-7|TRBV12-3/TRBV12-4|NA|13
CASSLRGTGEQYF
TGTGCCAGCAGTTTGCGGGGGACCGGCGAGCAGTACTTC
>NA|TRBJ1-2|TRBV27|NA|14
CASSPYGGYYGYTF
TGTGCCAGCAGTCCCTACGGGGGGTACTATGGCTACACCTTC
>TRBD2|TRBJ2-3|TRBV6-2/TRBV6-3|NA|12
CASSSLAGGQYF
TGTGCCAGCAGTTCCTTAGCGGGGGGGCAGTATTTT
>NA|TRBJ1-2|TRBV11-2|few|18
CASSLVGGVGTSGSGYTF
TGTGCCAGCAGCTTAGTCGGGGGTGTAGGGACGTCGGGTTCTGGCTACACCTTC
>NA|TRBJ2-1|TRBV5-1|NA|15
CASSDRDGSYNEQFF
TGCGCCAGCAGCGACCGGGACGGGAGCTACAATGAGCAGTTCTTC
>TRBD2|TRBJ2-1|TRBV11-2|NA|14
CASSRTSGRSEQFF
TGTGCCAGCAGTAGGACTAGCGGGAGGTCTGAGCAGTTCTTC
>NA|TRBJ1-1|TRBV19|NA|13
CASTEIRQGNAFF
TGTGCCAGTACCGAAATCAGGCAGGGAAATGCTTTCTTT
>NA|TRBJ1-3|TRBV18|NA|15
CASSPSRGSGNTIYF
TGTGCCAGCTCACCCTCCAGGGGCTCTGGAAACACCATATATTTT
>TRBD1|TRBJ1-2|TRBV5-1|many|13
CASSLAGQNGYTF
TGCGCCAGCAGCTTGGCGGGACAGAATGGCTACACCTTC
>NA|TRBJ1-5|TRBV6-4|NA|13
CASSPTSNQPQHF
TGTGCCAGCAGTCCTACTAGCAATCAGCCCCAGCATTTT
>TRBD2|TRBJ2-2|TRBV18|NA|15
CASSRTSGNTGELFF
TGTGCCAGCTCTCGGACTAGCGGTAACACCGGGGAGCTGTTTTTT
>NA|TRBJ1-4|TRBV10-3|few|13
CAISEGANEKLFF
TGTGCCATCAGTGAGGGGGCGAATGAAAAACTGTTTTTT
>NA|TRBJ1-6|TRBV19|NA|15
CASSKGGNYNSPLHF
TGTGCCAGTAGCAAGGGAGGGAACTATAATTCACCCCTCCACTTT
>TRBD2|TRBJ2-1|TRBV3-1/TRBV3-2|NA|16
CASSQDLLAGRDEQFF
TGTGCCAGCAGCCAAGATTTACTAGCGGGGAGGGATGAGCAGTTCTTC
>NA|TRBJ1-5|TRBV10-2|once|16
CASSVAQSFSNQPQHF
TGCGCCAGCAGTGTCGCTCAGTCTTTTAGCAATCAGCCCCAGCATTTT
>TRBD2|TRBJ2-1|TRBV5-1|NA|15
CASSYSLAGEDEQFF
TGCGCCAGCAGCTACTCCCTAGCGGGAGAGGATGAGCAGTTCTTC
>TRBD2|TRBJ2-1|TRBV12-5|NA|16
CASGLTTSGRAYEQFF
TGTGCTAGTGGTTTGACCACTAGCGGGAGGGCTTATGAGCAGTTCTTC
>TRBD1|TRBJ1-1|TRBV3-1/TRBV3-2|NA|15
CASSQDGGGRAEAFF
TGTGCCAGCAGCCAAGATGGAGGGGGCCGGGCTGAAGCTTTCTTT
>TRBD1|TRBJ2-7|TRBV7-9|NA|14
CASSPGQGGYEQYF
TGTGCCAGCAGCCCGGGACAGGGAGGATACGAGCAGTACTTC
>TRBD1|TRBJ2-1|TRBV27|NA|15
CASSFRGGNYNEQFF
TGTGCCAGCAGTTTCCGAGGGGGCAACTACAATGAGCAGTTCTTC
>NA|TRBJ2-3|TRBV4-2|NA|17
CASSQDGRTDMGDTQYF
TGTGCCAGCAGCCAAGATGGCCGGACAGACATGGGGGATACGCAGTATTTT
>TRBD2|TRBJ2-2|TRBV27|few|17
CASSYLGRGRNTGELFF
TGTGCCAGCAGTTATCTCGGGAGGGGCCGAAACACCGGGGAGCTGTTTTTT